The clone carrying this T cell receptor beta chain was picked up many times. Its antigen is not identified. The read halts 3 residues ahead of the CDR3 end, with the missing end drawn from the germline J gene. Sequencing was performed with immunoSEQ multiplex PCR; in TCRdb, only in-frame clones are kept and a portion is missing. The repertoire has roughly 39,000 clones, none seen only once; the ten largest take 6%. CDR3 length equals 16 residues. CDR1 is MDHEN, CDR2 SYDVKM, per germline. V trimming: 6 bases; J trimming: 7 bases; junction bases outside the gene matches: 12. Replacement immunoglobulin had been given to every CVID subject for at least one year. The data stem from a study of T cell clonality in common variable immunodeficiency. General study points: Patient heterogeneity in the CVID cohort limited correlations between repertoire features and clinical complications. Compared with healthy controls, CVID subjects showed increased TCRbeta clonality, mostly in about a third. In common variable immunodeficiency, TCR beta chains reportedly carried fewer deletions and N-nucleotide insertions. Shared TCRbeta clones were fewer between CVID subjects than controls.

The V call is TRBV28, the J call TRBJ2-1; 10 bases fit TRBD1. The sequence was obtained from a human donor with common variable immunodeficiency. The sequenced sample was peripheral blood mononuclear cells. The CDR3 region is CASSRNPGQGINEQFF. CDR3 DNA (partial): TGTGCCAGCAGCCGAAATCCGGGACAGGGGATAAATGAG.